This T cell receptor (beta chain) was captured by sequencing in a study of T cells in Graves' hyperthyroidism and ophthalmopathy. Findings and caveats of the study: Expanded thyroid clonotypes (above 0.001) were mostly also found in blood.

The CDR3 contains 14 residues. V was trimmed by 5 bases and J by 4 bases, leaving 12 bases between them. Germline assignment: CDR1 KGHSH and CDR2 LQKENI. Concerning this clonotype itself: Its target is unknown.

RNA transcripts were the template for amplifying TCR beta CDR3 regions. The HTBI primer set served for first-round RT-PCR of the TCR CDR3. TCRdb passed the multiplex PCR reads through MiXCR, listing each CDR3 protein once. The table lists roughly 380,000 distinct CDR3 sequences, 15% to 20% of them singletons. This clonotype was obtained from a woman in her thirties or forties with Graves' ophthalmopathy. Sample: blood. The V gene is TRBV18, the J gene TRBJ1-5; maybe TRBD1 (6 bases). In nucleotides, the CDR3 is TGTGCCAGCTCATCTACTACAGGGAATCAGCCCCAGCATTTT. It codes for CASSSTTGNQPQHF.